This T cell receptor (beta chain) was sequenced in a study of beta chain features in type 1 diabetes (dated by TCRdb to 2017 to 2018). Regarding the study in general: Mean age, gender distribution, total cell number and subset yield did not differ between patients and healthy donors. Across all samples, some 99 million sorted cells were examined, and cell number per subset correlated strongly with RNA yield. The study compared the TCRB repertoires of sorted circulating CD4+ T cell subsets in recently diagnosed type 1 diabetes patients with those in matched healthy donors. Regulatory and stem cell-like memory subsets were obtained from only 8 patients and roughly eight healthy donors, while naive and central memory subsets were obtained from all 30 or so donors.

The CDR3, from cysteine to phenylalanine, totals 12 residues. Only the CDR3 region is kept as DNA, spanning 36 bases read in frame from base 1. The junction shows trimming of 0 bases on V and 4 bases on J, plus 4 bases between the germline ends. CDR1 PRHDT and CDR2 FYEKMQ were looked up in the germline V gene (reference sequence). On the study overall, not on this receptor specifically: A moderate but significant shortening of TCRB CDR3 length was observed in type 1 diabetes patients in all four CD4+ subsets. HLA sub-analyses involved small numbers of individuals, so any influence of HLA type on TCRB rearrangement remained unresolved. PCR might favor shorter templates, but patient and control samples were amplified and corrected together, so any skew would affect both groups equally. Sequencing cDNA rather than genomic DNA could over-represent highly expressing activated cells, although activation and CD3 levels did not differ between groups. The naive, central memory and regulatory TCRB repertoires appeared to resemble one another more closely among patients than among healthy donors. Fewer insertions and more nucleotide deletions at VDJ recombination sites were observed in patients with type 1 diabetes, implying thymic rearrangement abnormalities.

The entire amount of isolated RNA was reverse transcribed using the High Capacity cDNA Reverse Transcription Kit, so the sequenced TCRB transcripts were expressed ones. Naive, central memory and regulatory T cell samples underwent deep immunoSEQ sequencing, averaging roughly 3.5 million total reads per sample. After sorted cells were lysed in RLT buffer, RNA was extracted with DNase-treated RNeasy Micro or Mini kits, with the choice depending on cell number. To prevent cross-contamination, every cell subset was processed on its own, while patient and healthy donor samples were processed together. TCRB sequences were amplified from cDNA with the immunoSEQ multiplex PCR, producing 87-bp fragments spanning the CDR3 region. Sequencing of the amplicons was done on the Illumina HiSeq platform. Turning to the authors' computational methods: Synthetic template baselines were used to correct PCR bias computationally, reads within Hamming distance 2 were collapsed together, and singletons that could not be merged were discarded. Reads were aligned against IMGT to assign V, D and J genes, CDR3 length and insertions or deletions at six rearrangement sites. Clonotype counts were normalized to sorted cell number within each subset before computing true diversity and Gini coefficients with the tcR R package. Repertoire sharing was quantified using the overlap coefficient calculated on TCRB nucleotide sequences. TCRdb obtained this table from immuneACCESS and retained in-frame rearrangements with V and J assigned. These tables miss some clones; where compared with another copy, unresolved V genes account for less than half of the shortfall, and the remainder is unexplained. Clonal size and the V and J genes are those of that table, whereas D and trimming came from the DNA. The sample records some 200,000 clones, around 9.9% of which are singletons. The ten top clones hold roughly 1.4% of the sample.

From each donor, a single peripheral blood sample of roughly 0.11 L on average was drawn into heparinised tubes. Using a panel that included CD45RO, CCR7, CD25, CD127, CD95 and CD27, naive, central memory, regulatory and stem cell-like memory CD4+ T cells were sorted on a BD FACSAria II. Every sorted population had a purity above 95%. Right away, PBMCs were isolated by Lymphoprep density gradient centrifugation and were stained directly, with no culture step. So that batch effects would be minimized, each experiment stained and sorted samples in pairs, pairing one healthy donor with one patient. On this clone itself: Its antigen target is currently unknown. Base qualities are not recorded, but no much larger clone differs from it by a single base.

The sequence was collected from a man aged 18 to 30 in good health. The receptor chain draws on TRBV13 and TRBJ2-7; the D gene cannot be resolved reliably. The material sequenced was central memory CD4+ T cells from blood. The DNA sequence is TGTGCCAGCAGCTTAGGCCGGTACGAGCAGTACTTC. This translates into CASSLGRYEQYF.